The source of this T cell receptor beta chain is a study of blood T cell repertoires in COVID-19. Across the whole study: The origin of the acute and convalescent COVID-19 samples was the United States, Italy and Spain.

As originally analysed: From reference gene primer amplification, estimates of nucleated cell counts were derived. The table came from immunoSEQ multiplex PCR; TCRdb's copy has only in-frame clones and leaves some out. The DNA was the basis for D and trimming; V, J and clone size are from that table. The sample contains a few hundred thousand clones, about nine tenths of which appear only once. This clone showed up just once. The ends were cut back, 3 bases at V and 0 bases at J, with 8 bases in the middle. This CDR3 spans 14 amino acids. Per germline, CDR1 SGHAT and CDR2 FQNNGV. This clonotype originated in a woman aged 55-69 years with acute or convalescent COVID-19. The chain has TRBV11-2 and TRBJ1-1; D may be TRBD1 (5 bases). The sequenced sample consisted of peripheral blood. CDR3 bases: TGTGCCAGCAGCTTGGACATCATGAACACTGAAGCTTTCTTT. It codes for CASSLDIMNTEAFF.